This TCR beta chain is from a study of blood T cell repertoires in COVID-19. About the study: Researchers got acute and convalescent COVID-19 samples from the United States, Italy and Spain. The cDNA or gDNA used as material had been derived from T cells, B-cell-depleted T cells, or PBMCs.

The germline V gene encodes CDR1 SGHDN and CDR2 FVKESK. V gave up 1 base and J gave up 5 bases, with 14 bases separating them. The CDR3 covers 15 residues. In the original processing: Reference gene primer amplification yielded estimated nucleated cell counts. Profiling relied on immunoSEQ multiplex PCR, and the TCRdb table lists in-frame clones only, not all of them. That table is the source of V, J and clone size, and D and trimming were worked out from the DNA. The sample lists approximately 130,000 clones, around nine tenths occurring once. This clonotype originated in a woman in her fifties or sixties with acute or convalescent COVID-19. Specimen: peripheral blood. The chain uses TRBV14 and TRBJ1-2; possible D gene TRBD1, 6 bases. CDR3 sequence reads: CASSQVGGHGYGYTF. The CDR3 DNA reads as TGTGCCAGCAGCCAAGTGGGGGGGCACGGTTATGGCTACACCTTC.